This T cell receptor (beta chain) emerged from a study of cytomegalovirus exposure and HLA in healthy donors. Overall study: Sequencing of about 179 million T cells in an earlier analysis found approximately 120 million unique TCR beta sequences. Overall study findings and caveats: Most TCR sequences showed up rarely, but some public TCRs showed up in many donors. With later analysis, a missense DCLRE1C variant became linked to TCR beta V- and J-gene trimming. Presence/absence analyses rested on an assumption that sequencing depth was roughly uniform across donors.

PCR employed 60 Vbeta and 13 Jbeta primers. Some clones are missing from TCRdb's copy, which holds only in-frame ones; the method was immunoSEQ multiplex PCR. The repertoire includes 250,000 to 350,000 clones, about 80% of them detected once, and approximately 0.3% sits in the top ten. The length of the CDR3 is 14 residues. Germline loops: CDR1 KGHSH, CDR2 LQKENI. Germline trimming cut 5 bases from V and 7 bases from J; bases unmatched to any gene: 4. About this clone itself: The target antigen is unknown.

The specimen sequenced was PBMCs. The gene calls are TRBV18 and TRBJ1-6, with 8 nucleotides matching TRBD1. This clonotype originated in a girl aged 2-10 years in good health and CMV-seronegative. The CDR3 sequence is CASSSDRANSPLHF. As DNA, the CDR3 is TGTGCCAGCTCATCGGACAGGGCGAATTCACCCCTCCACTTT.